The 17 T cell receptor beta chains below were found in one sample sequenced in a study of technical replicates of blood from several donors. TCRdb's table, derived via immunoSEQ multiplex PCR, lists solely in-frame clones and lacks some. The sample comprises some 56,000 clones, around 93% of which are singletons, and around 4.4% rests with the top ten. The sample comprised PBMCs. The receptors come from a human donor in good health. Some clones in this sample may be carry-over from other donors' samples.

This clone turned up a few times. J is TRBJ2-7 and V is TRBV6-5, with a possible D match to TRBD1 (6 bases). The CDR3 covers 15 residues. V lost 5 bases to trimming and J lost 2 bases, with 16 bases between them. In germline, CDR1 is MNHEY, CDR2 SVGAGI. The CDR3 here is CASSAPGEGTYEQYF. The CDR3 region has the DNA TGTGCCAGCAGTGCTCCAGGGGAAGGCACCTACGAGCAGTACTTC.

V and J are TRBV9 and TRBJ2-1, with TRBD2 identical over 9 bases. Per germline, CDR1 SGDLS and CDR2 YYNGEE. V was pared by 4 bases and J by 7 bases, with 9 bases of the junction left unmatched. CDR3 length equals 15 residues. The CDR3 loop is CASSMRGGRGNEQFF. The DNA for the CDR3 is TGTGCCAGCAGCATGCGGGGGGGCCGGGGGAATGAGCAGTTCTTC.

The V gene is TRBV11-2, the J gene TRBJ2-3; D is possibly TRBD2 (5 bases). Trimming took off 6 bases at V and 4 bases at J, with 14 bases between the two ends. CDR3 size: 14 residues. The germline V gene encodes CDR1 SGHAT and CDR2 FQNNGV. The CDR3: CASSGLKGPDTQYF. Here the CDR3 DNA reads TGTGCCAGCAGTGGACTGAAAGGGCCAGATACGCAGTATTTT.

The CDR3 DNA is TGTGCCAGCAGCTTGGGGGGAGCGCCTTTCTTT. It is translated as CASSLGGAPFF. The rearrangement joins TRBV7-3 to TRBJ1-1, with a weak D call TRBD1 (5 bases). The V end lost 3 bases, the J end lost 12 bases, and 11 bases lay between the germline ends. The germline V gene has CDR1 SGHTA and CDR2 FQGTGA. CDR3 size: 11 residues. The full variable domain, in which reference TRBV7-3 and TRBJ1-1 provide the parts outside the CDR3, is GAGVSQTPSNKVTEKGKYVELRCDPISGHTALYWYRQSLGQGPEFLIYFQGTGAADDSGLPNDRFFAVRPEGSVSTLKIQRTERGDSAVYLCASSLGGAPFFGQGTRLTVV.

The chain links TRBV10-3 to TRBJ2-7; 8 nucleotides match TRBD2. CDR1 and CDR2 from the germline V gene are ENHRY and SYGVKD. Trimming removed 3 bases from V and 4 bases from J; junction bases left unmatched: 8. The CDR3 loop spans 15 amino acids. The CDR3, as DNA: TGTGCCATCAGTGAATCTCGAGGCGGGGGGTACGAGCAGTACTTC. Translated, it gives CAISESRGGGYEQYF.

The V call is TRBV9, the J call TRBJ2-7; TRBD1 aligns across 11 bases. In germline, CDR1 is SGDLS, CDR2 YYNGEE. The V gene end was trimmed by 0 bases and the J gene end by 4 bases; junction bases not matched to a gene: 9. The CDR3 contains 17 residues. CDR3 coding DNA: TGTGCCAGCAGCGTAGGCTTTTTGGGACAGGGGGTATACGAGCAGTACTTC. Encoded protein: CASSVGFLGQGVYEQYF.

The chain is built from TRBV9 and TRBJ1-5, with 7 bases fitting TRBD1. The CDR3 totals 14 residues. The trim removed 4 bases at V and 1 base at J, leaving 2 bases unmatched. The V gene's germline CDR1 is SGDLS and CDR2 YYNGEE. CDR3 in amino acids: CASSPGQSNQPQHF. In DNA, the CDR3 is TGTGCCAGCAGCCCGGGACAGAGCAATCAGCCCCAGCATTTT.

In its sample, this clone was seen once. V and J are TRBV5-6 and TRBJ2-2; D gene unclear. The germline CDR1 and CDR2 sequences are SGHDT and YYEEEE. The CDR3 runs to 11 residues. The V and J ends lost 1 base and 9 bases respectively, with 4 bases between them. The CDR3, as DNA: TGTGCCAGCAGCTTGTCTCGGGAGCTGTTTTTT. Protein: CASSLSRELFF.

The chain is built from TRBV7-9 and TRBJ1-1, with D maybe TRBD1 (5 bases). The V gene's germline CDR1 is SEHNR and CDR2 FQNEAQ (reference sequence). The V end lost 5 bases, the J end lost 6 bases, and 13 bases lay between the germline ends. CDR3 length equals 13 residues. In DNA form, the CDR3 reads TGTGCCAGCAGCCGGGGGGAGAGGTCTGAAGCTTTCTTT. Protein sequence: CASSRGERSEAFF.

The rearrangement joins TRBV7-9 to TRBJ1-3, with 7 bases lining up with TRBD1. Losses at the gene ends were 5 bases for V and 4 bases for J; bases not matched to a gene: 2. The CDR3 runs 13 residues. Looked up from germline, CDR1 is SEHNR and CDR2 is FQNEAQ (reference sequence). This chain's CDR3 is CASSPGQGNTIYF. Written as DNA, the CDR3 is TGTGCCAGCAGCCCGGGACAGGGAAACACCATATATTTT.

The gene calls are TRBV19 and TRBJ1-3; possible D gene TRBD1, 6 bases. Trimming removed 4 bases at V and 1 base at J, with 8 bases between. The CDR3 has 14 amino acids. From germline, CDR1 is LNHDA and CDR2 SQIVND (reference sequence). The CDR3, as DNA: TGTGCCAGTAGTAGCCAGGGGTCTGGAAACACCATATATTTT. Protein product: CASSSQGSGNTIYF.

This clone is medium-sized (0.01 to 0.1%). The rearrangement joins TRBV4-2 to TRBJ2-7; D uncertain. Germline lookup yields CDR1 LGHNA and CDR2 YNFKEQ. Trimming took 1 base from V and 0 from J, leaving 10 bases between them. The CDR3 length is 15 residues. This CDR3 reads CASSQAPDSSYEQYF. The DNA of the CDR3 is TGTGCCAGCAGCCAAGCTCCAGATTCCTCCTACGAGCAGTACTTC.

The rearrangement uses TRBV5-4 and TRBJ2-1; TRBD2 agrees at 13 bases. CDR1 and CDR2 from the germline V gene are SGHNT and YYREEE (reference sequence). The V and J ends lost 1 base and 14 bases, in that order; junction bases with no gene match: 6. The CDR3 covers 14 residues. The DNA for the CDR3 is TGTGCCAGCAGCTTGACTAGCGGGGGGGCGTTGGAGTTCTTC. Amino acids: CASSLTSGGALEFF.

The chain recombines TRBV7-2 with TRBJ2-3; D possibly corresponds to TRBD1 (8 bases). The germline CDR1 and CDR2 sequences are SGHTA and FQGNSA. Trimming cost V 5 bases and J 0 bases, with 15 bases left between them. CDR3 size: 16 residues. This CDR3 reads CASSRGDRRSTDTQYF. DNA of the CDR3: TGTGCCAGCAGCCGGGGGGACAGGCGGAGCACAGATACGCAGTATTTT.

The chain is built from TRBV6-5 and TRBJ1-3; no firm D call. The germline V gene encodes CDR1 MNHEY and CDR2 SVGAGI. The CDR3 is 13 amino acids. The V and J ends lost 6 bases and 1 base respectively, with 7 bases between them. The DNA of the CDR3 is TGTGCCAGCAGCCTATCGTCTGGAAACACCATATATTTT. Residues: CASSLSSGNTIYF.

The chain carries TRBV29-1 and TRBJ2-5; D ambiguous. The CDR3 has 12 amino acids. V shed 5 bases and J shed 6 bases, with 13 bases lying between them. Germline V CDR1 and CDR2: SQVTM, ANQGSEA. The CDR3 DNA reads TGCAGCGTTCCAGCGTCCCGTCAGACCCAGTACTTC. Amino acids: CSVPASRQTQYF.

The chain employs TRBV5-8 and TRBJ1-5, with TRBD1 matching 7 bases. Germline V gene data show CDR1 as SGHTS and CDR2 as YDEGEE. Trimming took 7 bases from V and 2 from J; bases not matched to a gene: 12. The CDR3 has 16 amino acids. The CDR3 DNA follows: TGTGCCAGCGTCCAGGGGGTATCTCATGGCAATCAGCCCCAGCATTTT. Encoded protein: CASVQGVSHGNQPQHF.